These 19 T cell receptor beta chains share one sample of origin, sequenced in a study of response to subunit inactivated influenza vaccine. MiXCR, run by TCRdb on the RT-PCR reads, gives a single entry per CDR3 protein. Counted here are about 700,000 distinct CDR3 sequences, around 15% occurring once; the ten biggest clones make up approximately 7.6%. Sequencing was performed on PBMCs from blood, taken roughly 2 weeks before vaccination. These receptor sequences come from a man aged 50-60 years who received an inactivated influenza vaccine.

In its sample, this clonotype was seen many times. J is TRBJ2-3 and V is TRBV7-2, with no clear D. The CDR3 length is 15 residues. The V gene's germline CDR1 is SGHTA and CDR2 FQGNSA. Trimming cost V 1 base and J 6 bases, with 14 bases left between them. The CDR3 DNA reads as TGTGCCAGCAGCTTAGATCCCCCCCCTCGGGATACGCAGTATTTT. It translates to CASSLDPPPRDTQYF.

This clonotype appeared a few times. V and J are TRBV29-1 and TRBJ2-1, with D tentatively TRBD1 or TRBD2 (5 bases each). The V gene lost 4 bases and the J gene lost 4 bases, with 14 bases spanning the gap. This CDR3 spans 14 amino acids. In germline, CDR1 is SQVTM, CDR2 ANQGSEA. CDR3 loop: CSVAGTALYNEQFF. As DNA, the CDR3 is TGCAGCGTTGCTGGGACGGCTCTTTACAATGAGCAGTTCTTC.

V gene TRBV7-3 combines with J gene TRBJ2-1; the D is unclear. V was shortened by 2 bases and J by 12 bases, with 14 bases between the two germline ends. This CDR3 is 13 amino acids long. CDR1 is SGHTA and CDR2 is FQGTGA in the germline V gene. Here the CDR3 reads CASSLEFSLVQFF. In DNA, the CDR3 is TGTGCCAGCAGCTTAGAATTTAGTCTGGTGCAGTTCTTC.

Regarding this clonotype: A junction end diverges from the germline sequence, so it may reflect a read error. DNA for the CDR3: TGTGCCAGAAGCGTAGATGGGAAGCGCTACAATGAGCAGTTCTTC. Translating it yields CARSVDGKRYNEQFF. This sequence joins TRBV9 and TRBJ2-1, with D unresolved. This CDR3 contains 15 residues. Germline V gene sequence: CDR1 SGDLS, CDR2 YYNGEE.

This clonotype was observed a few times. The V and J genes are TRBV7-8 and TRBJ2-3; 11 bases map to TRBD1. Per germline, CDR1 SGHVS and CDR2 FQNEAQ. V trimming: 5 bases; J trimming: 10 bases; junction bases outside the gene matches: 5. The CDR3 consists of 13 residues. This CDR3 reads CASSPRGQGAQYF. DNA for the CDR3: TGTGCCAGCAGCCCCCGGGGACAGGGGGCGCAGTATTTT.

There are many counts of this clonotype. J is TRBJ1-2 and V is TRBV29-1; TRBD1 agrees at 7 bases. CDR1 and CDR2 from the germline V gene are SQVTM and ANQGSEA. V was pared by 4 bases and J by 4 bases, with 0 bases of the junction left unmatched. The CDR3 contains 11 residues. CDR3 DNA sequence: TGCAGCGTTGGGGACAGCTATGGCTACACCTTC. Translating it yields CSVGDSYGYTF.

This sequence joins TRBV4-2 and TRBJ1-2; D is ambiguous. V was clipped by 0 bases and J by 2 bases, with 10 bases between them. The V gene's germline CDR1 is LGHNA and CDR2 YNFKEQ. This CDR3 is built from 15 residues. CDR3 amino acids: CASSQDPAENYGYTF. The DNA for the CDR3 is TGTGCCAGCAGCCAAGATCCGGCAGAGAACTATGGCTACACCTTC.

This clonotype was recorded many times. The V call is TRBV16, the J call TRBJ1-4; D not resolved. Trimming left V 0 bases short and J 7 bases short, with 12 bases between. The CDR3 is 15 amino acids. The germline CDR1 and CDR2 sequences are KGHSY and FQNENV. The chain's CDR3 is CASSQSVQLSEKLFF. DNA of the CDR3: TGTGCCAGCAGCCAATCCGTACAGTTAAGTGAAAAACTGTTTTTT.

The chain couples TRBV7-6 to TRBJ2-5, with 7 bases lining up with TRBD2. The CDR3 is 15 amino acids. V was pared by 1 base and J by 4 bases, with 6 bases of the junction left unmatched. CDR1 and CDR2 from the germline V gene are SGHVS and FNYEAQ. DNA of the CDR3: TGTGCCAGCAGCTTAGGGGCGGGAGTAAGAGAGACCCAGTACTTC. Translated: CASSLGAGVRETQYF.

In this sample, this clonotype turned up a few times. V and J are TRBV6-1 and TRBJ2-7; 7 bases are shared with TRBD1. The V gene's germline CDR1 is MNHNS and CDR2 SASEGT. CDR3 length: 13 amino acids. V gave up 5 bases and J gave up 5 bases; unmatched junction bases: 6. CDR3 in DNA: TGTGCCAGCAGTACGGGACAGCACCACGAGCAGTACTTC. Translating it yields CASSTGQHHEQYF.

This clonotype has just a few counts. This chain uses TRBV5-1 with TRBJ2-7; D is tentatively TRBD1 or TRBD2 (5 bases each). CDR1 and CDR2 from the germline V gene are SGHRS and YFSETQ. V was pared by 0 bases and J by 5 bases, with 12 bases between. CDR3 size: 14 residues. CDR3 DNA sequence: TGCGCCAGCAGCTTGGACGGCAGGGACCACGAGCAGTACTTC. The encoded protein is CASSLDGRDHEQYF.

This clonotype was seen a few times. The chain links TRBV14 to TRBJ1-1; unclear D gene. Trimming pared 0 bases from V and 5 bases from J, leaving 7 bases between. The CDR3 runs to 13 residues. Germline V gene data show CDR1 as SGHDN and CDR2 as FVKESK. This CDR3 is CASSQEWRTEAFF. CDR3 nucleotide sequence: TGTGCCAGCAGCCAAGAATGGAGGACTGAAGCTTTCTTT.

This clonotype came up a few times. This sequence joins TRBV6-2 or TRBV6-3 and TRBJ2-1; the D gene is possibly TRBD2 (6 bases). The germline V gene has CDR1 MNHEY and CDR2 SVGEGT. There are 12 residues in the CDR3. Trimming stripped 11 bases from V and 4 bases from J, with 12 bases between. The CDR3 region has the DNA TGTGCCGCATCGGCGGGGTACAATGAGCAGTTCTTC. Protein product: CAASAGYNEQFF.

V usage is TRBV12-3 or TRBV12-4 and J usage is TRBJ2-2; weak D call: TRBD1 (8 bases). V was pared by 7 bases and J by 4 bases, with 19 bases between. The CDR3 extends over 16 amino acids. Here the CDR3 reads CASTTIQGGPTGELFF. In nucleotides, the CDR3 is TGTGCCAGCACTACAATACAGGGGGGGCCCACCGGGGAGCTGTTTTTT.

The chain employs TRBV20-1 and TRBJ2-5; 8 bases are shared with TRBD2. Germline V gene lookup returns CDR1 DFQATT and CDR2 SNEGSKA (reference sequence). This CDR3 is built from 16 residues. V shed 4 bases and J 2 bases; nucleotides not matched to a gene: 12. This chain's CDR3 is CSATPLGAGGQETQYF. Written as DNA, the CDR3 is TGCAGTGCTACCCCACTTGGGGCGGGGGGACAAGAGACCCAGTACTTC.

Only a few counts were recorded for this clonotype. This CDR3 reads CASTQGRGSPLHF. CDR3 bases: TGTGCCAGCACACAGGGGCGGGGATCACCCCTCCACTTT. This chain connects TRBV7-2 to TRBJ1-6; TRBD1 agrees at 7 bases. J was trimmed by 10 bases and V by 7 bases; bases with no gene match: 7. The germline V gene has CDR1 SGHTA and CDR2 FQGNSA. This CDR3 is built from 13 residues. The full variable domain, in which reference TRBV7-2 and TRBJ1-6 provide the parts outside the CDR3, is GAGVSQSPSNKVTEKGKDVELRCDPISGHTALYWYRQSLGQGLEFLIYFQGNSAPDKSGLPSDRFSAERTGGSVSTLTIQRTQQEDSAVYLCASTQGRGSPLHFGNGTRLTVT.

V usage is TRBV5-1 and J usage is TRBJ2-5; a weak D match, TRBD1 (7 bases). The CDR3 spans 15 residues. V lost 3 bases and J 4 bases, leaving 16 bases between the germline ends. Germline-derived CDR1 and CDR2 are SGHRS and YFSETQ. The CDR3 protein is CASSYTGQGGETQYF. CDR3 nucleotide sequence: TGCGCCAGCAGCTATACCGGGCAGGGGGGAGAGACCCAGTACTTC.

This clonotype has only a few counts. CDR3 nucleotides: TGTGCCAGCAGTGATGGCGGGGTTTTAAGGGAAAAACTGTTTTTT. Residues: CASSDGGVLREKLFF. The rearrangement joins TRBV25-1 to TRBJ1-4; no definite D call. CDR1 is MGHDK, CDR2 SYGVNS, per germline. V was shortened by 3 bases and J by 8 bases, with 16 bases between the two germline ends. There are 15 residues in the CDR3.

This clonotype was seen more than once but under ten times. The rearrangement joins TRBV30 to TRBJ1-2; TRBD1 matches 7 bases. Per the germline V gene, CDR1 is GTSNPN and CDR2 is SVGIG (reference sequence). The V and J ends lost 4 bases and 10 bases, in that order; junction bases with no gene match: 9. The CDR3 is made up of 12 amino acids. Here the CDR3 DNA reads TGTGCCTGGACCTACTCAGGGGGGATCTACACCTTC. This sequence encodes CAWTYSGGIYTF.